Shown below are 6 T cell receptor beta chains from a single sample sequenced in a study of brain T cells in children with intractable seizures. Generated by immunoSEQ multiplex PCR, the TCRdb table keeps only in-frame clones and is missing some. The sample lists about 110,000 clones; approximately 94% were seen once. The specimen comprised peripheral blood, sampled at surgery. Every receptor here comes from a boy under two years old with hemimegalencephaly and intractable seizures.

CDR3 nucleotide sequence: TGTGCCAGCAGCTTCGTATGGGGGTCGGAAGCTTTCTTT. This translates into CASSFVWGSEAFF. This chain joins TRBV5-6 and TRBJ1-1; a possible D gene is TRBD1 (5 bases). The CDR3 contains 13 residues. In germline, CDR1 is SGHDT, CDR2 YYEEEE. The germline V and J ends were trimmed by 2 bases and 8 bases, with 13 bases remaining between them.

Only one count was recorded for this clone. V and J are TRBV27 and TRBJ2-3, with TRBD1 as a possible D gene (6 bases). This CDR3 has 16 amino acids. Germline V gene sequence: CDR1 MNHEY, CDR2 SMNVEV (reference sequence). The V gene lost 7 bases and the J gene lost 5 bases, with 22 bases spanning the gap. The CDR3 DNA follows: TGTGCCAGCACCCCAAGGACAGCTCCTTCGGGAGATACGCAGTATTTT. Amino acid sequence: CASTPRTAPSGDTQYF.

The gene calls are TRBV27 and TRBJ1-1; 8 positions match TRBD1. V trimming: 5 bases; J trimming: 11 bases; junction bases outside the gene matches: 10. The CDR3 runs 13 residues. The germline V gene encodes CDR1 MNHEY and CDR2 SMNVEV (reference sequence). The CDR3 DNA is TGTGCCAGCAGTCTATGGGCAGGGGGCGAGGCTTTCTTT. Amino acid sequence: CASSLWAGGEAFF.

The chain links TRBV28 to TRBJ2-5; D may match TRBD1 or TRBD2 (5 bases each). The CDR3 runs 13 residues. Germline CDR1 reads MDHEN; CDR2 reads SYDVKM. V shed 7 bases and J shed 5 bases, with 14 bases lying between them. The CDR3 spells CASIRTGLETQYF. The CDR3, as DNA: TGTGCCAGCATTCGGACGGGGCTGGAGACCCAGTACTTC. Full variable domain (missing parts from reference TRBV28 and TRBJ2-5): DVKVTQSSRYLVKRTGEKVFLECVQDMDHENMFWYRQDPGLGLRLIYFSYDVKMKEKGDIPEGYSVSREKKERFSLILESASTNQTSMYLCASIRTGLETQYFGPGTRLLVL.

The CDR3 DNA reads as TGTGCCAGCAGCTTACGCGTCGGGGAGGGGGAGACCCAGTACTTC. Residues: CASSLRVGEGETQYF. The V gene is TRBV11-2, the J gene TRBJ2-5, with 7 positions matching TRBD2. This CDR3 contains 15 residues. Trimming took 2 bases from V and 5 from J; bases not matched to a gene: 8. CDR1 SGHAT and CDR2 FQNNGV come from the germline V gene.

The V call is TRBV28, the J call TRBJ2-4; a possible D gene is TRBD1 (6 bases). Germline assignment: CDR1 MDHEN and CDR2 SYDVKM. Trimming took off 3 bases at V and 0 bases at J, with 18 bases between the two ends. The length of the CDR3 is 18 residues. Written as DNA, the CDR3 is TGTGCCAGCAGTTTGATGGTCTACAGGGTCCCAGCCAAAAACATTCAGTACTTC. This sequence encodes CASSLMVYRVPAKNIQYF.